Sequencing of this TCR beta chain was carried out in a study of shared clonotypes between healthy human individuals. Findings and limits, study-wide: Since donors were few, the genetic and exposure-history diversity represented was limited.

Worth noting for this clone: Its specificity is not known.

Profiling relied on immunoSEQ multiplex PCR, and the TCRdb table lists in-frame clones only, not all of them. The sample holds about 380,000 clones; 96% are singletons and the top ten take approximately 0.32%. CDR1 is GTSNPN and CDR2 is SVGIG in the germline V gene (reference sequence). Trimming pared 0 bases from V and 0 bases from J, leaving 5 bases between. The CDR3 spans 13 residues. This sequence joins TRBV30 and TRBJ1-2, with D uncertain. What was sequenced was memory CD8+ T cells sorted from blood. As for subset: CD45RO+ cells pooled with CCR7-negative TemRA cells. The receptor comes from a man aged 25-45 years in good health. Written as DNA, the CDR3 is TGTGCCTGGAGTGTAACCTCTAACTATGGCTACACCTTC. This gives the protein CAWSVTSNYGYTF.